Described below is a single TCR beta chain sequence and its context. The data derive from a study of shared clonotypes between healthy human individuals. V gave up 4 bases and J gave up 4 bases; unmatched junction bases: 7. Germline lookup yields CDR1 SGHRS and CDR2 YFSETQ. The CDR3 loop spans 15 amino acids. The protocol was immunoSEQ multiplex PCR, while the TCRdb copy is restricted to in-frame clones and leaves out a portion. The repertoire holds about 2.5 million clones, with approximately 90% as singletons. This chain joins TRBV5-1 and TRBJ1-3; TRBD1 matches at 8 bases. The receptor was isolated from a man younger than 35 in good health. Some clones in this sample may be carry-over from other donors' samples. Specimen: naive CD4+ T cells from PBMCs. The subset was: CD45RA+ positively selected. The DNA for the CDR3 is TGCGCCAGCAGCCCGAGGACAGGGACGGGAAACACCATATATTTT. It codes for CASSPRTGTGNTIYF.